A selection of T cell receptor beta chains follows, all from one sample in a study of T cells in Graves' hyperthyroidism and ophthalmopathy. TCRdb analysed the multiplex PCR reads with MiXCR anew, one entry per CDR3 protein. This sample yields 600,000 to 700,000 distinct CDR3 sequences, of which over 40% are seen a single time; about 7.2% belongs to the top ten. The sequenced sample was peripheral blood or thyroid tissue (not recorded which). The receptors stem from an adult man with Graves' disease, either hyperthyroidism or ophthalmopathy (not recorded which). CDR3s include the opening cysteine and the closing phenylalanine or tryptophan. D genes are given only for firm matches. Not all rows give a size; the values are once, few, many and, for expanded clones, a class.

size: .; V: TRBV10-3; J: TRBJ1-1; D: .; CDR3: CAISSIRTGRLDTEAFF; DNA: TGTGCCATCAGTTCAATCCGGACGGGGAGGTTGGACACTGAAGCTTTCTTT
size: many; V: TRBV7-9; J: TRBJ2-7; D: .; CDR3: CASSLKGPEQYF; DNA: TGTGCCAGCAGCTTAAAGGGGCCCGAGCAGTACTTC
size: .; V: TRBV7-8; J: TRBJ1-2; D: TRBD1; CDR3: CASSSSPGQGIGYTF; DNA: TGTGCCAGCAGTTCCAGTCCGGGACAGGGAATCGGCTACACCTTC
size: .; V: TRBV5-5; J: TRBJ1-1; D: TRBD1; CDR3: CATAATGIGTEAFF; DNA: TGTGCCACGGCGGCGACAGGGATTGGCACTGAAGCTTTCTTT
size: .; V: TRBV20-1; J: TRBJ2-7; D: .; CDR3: CSARGNTGYHEQYF; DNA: TGCAGTGCTAGAGGCAACACAGGGTACCACGAGCAGTACTTC
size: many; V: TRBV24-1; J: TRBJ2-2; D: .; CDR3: CATKGTGELFF; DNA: TGTGCCACCAAGGGGACCGGGGAGCTGTTTTTT
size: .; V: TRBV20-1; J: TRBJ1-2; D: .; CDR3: CSASRGTYGYTF; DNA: TGCAGTGCTAGCCGCGGGACCTATGGCTACACCTTC
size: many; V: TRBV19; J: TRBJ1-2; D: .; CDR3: CASALGGNYGYTF; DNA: TGTGCCAGTGCCCTCGGGGGTAACTATGGCTACACCTTC
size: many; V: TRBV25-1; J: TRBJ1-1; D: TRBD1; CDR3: CASSVQGWGTEAFF; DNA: TGTGCCAGCAGTGTACAGGGGTGGGGCACTGAAGCTTTCTTT
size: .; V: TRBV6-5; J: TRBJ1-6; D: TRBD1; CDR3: CASSNRQGSSPLHF; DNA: TGTGCCAGCAGCAACCGACAGGGTAGTTCACCCCTCCACTTT
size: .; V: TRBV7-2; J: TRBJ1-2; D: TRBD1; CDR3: CASSSPDRALNYGYTF; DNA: TGTGCCAGCAGCTCCCCGGACAGGGCACTTAACTATGGCTACACCTTC
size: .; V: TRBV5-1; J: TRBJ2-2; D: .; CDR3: CASRLYGTGELFF; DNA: TGCGCCAGCAGGCTTTACGGCACCGGGGAGCTGTTTTTT
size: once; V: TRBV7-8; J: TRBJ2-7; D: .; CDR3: CASSPRDGPYYEQYF; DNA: TGTGCCAGCAGCCCTCGGGACGGACCGTACTACGAGCAGTACTTC
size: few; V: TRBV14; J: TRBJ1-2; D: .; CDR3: CASSPAGYYGYTF; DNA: TGTGCCAGCAGCCCGGCCGGATACTATGGCTACACCTTC
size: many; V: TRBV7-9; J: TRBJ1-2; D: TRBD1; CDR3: CASSQTGQAHYGYTF; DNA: TGTGCCAGCAGCCAAACAGGACAGGCCCACTATGGCTACACCTTC
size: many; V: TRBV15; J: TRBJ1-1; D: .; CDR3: CATSRDRRVFRNTEAFF; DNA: TGTGCCACCAGCAGAGATAGACGTGTGTTTAGGAACACTGAAGCTTTCTTT
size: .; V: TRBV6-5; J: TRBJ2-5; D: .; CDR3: CASSYSPHQGQETQYF; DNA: TGTGCCAGCAGTTACTCGCCCCATCAGGGTCAAGAGACCCAGTACTTC